Listed below are T cell receptor beta chains from one sample, sequenced in a study of control samples from healthy donors and cancer patients. Here immunoSEQ multiplex PCR was the method, and the copy in TCRdb shows in-frame clones only, minus some. The sample includes approximately 87,000 clones, approximately 94% of them seen just once. The sequencing input was PBMCs. The receptors derive from a woman between 35 and 50 years old with lung cancer. Both conserved end residues are trimmed from each CDR3.

v_call	j_call	cdr3_aa
TRBV2	TRBJ1-2	ASSEEGYGYT
TRBV5-1	TRBJ1-1	ASSLTSDTTEAF
TRBV19	TRBJ2-2	ASRMGDPGELF
TRBV5-1	TRBJ1-1	ASSSHRQGRSEAF
TRBV14	TRBJ2-7	ASSQDLTSYEQY
TRBV6-5	TRBJ1-1	ASSYPGNTEAF
TRBV6-1	TRBJ2-7	ASSEAPGGSEQY
TRBV3-1/TRBV3-2	TRBJ2-5	ASSQEGSGGRETQY
TRBV7-9	TRBJ2-7	ASSAYRGQNLEQY
TRBV10-3	TRBJ1-2	AIRAGTGESNYGYT
TRBV5-1	TRBJ2-3	ASSLAGKTDTQY
TRBV30	TRBJ2-4	AYQGLAGKNIQY
TRBV7-3	TRBJ2-3	ASSSGLAGGPTDTQY
TRBV20-1	TRBJ1-1	SASKGSLNTEAF
TRBV7-9	TRBJ1-1	ASSSSPGQGWNTEAF
TRBV12-5	TRBJ2-4	ASGPALVGSLNIQY
TRBV12-5	TRBJ1-1	ASGTGQIHTEAF
TRBV19	TRBJ2-2	ATSGGGDDTGELF
TRBV5-1	TRBJ2-4	ASSSSTGSKNIQY
TRBV3-1/TRBV3-2	TRBJ1-4	ASSQAGTDFNEKLF
TRBV19	TRBJ2-3	ASSISRTSSTDTQY
TRBV9	TRBJ1-3	ASSRQDSSGNTIY
TRBV6-6	TRBJ1-1	ASKGTGGYTEAF
TRBV5-1	TRBJ2-2	ASKSRTSGTWGELF
TRBV28	TRBJ2-2	ASSLVNTGELF
TRBV18	TRBJ1-2	ASSPITAVGNHYGYT
TRBV9	TRBJ1-1	ASSPLGAQNTEAF
TRBV7-6	TRBJ1-3	ASTPSLGTAGTSGNTIY
TRBV5-6	TRBJ1-1	ASSLGGNTEAF
TRBV10-3	TRBJ1-1	AISFGGGGTEAF
TRBV30	TRBJ1-1	AWGGWNTEAF
TRBV5-1	TRBJ1-5	ASGRGTPQPQH
TRBV9	TRBJ1-1	ASSVDPRNTEAF
TRBV6-6	TRBJ2-1	ASTWGHGNNEQF
TRBV28	TRBJ1-4	ASSGTNEKLF
TRBV5-5	TRBJ1-4	ASSLAGQEAREKLF
TRBV19	TRBJ1-3	ASSIGSSGNTIY
TRBV6-1	TRBJ1-4	ASSDSGTANEKLF
TRBV14	TRBJ1-2	ASSQDLAGVSGYT
TRBV29-1	TRBJ1-1	SVPENTEAF
TRBV24-1	TRBJ1-1	ATSAGEGGHGTEAF
TRBV6-5	TRBJ1-2	ASSYNSGAGGYT
TRBV7-9	TRBJ1-4	ASSLRGYNEKLF
TRBV19	TRBJ2-4	ASNTIQGGNIQY
TRBV6-5	TRBJ2-1	ASRGTGRYDEQF
TRBV3-1/TRBV3-2	TRBJ1-1	ASGRVNTEAF
TRBV19	TRBJ2-1	ASSRTSGVYNEQF
TRBV5-6	TRBJ1-2	ASSLVSSPGTGRYI
TRBV6-4	TRBJ2-2	ASSDSPEGGELF